One sample yielded the 5 T cell receptor beta chains listed below, sequenced in a study of blood T cell repertoires in COVID-19 (dated by TCRdb to the early 2020s). The library relied on the immunoSEQ multiplex PCR assay. Imported from immuneACCESS, the table was reduced by TCRdb to in-frame sequences with V and J called. These copies leave out some clones; in studies compared against another copy, an unresolved V gene accounts for under half, and the cause of the remainder is not known. The sample records tens of thousands of clones, 80% to 90% of which are singletons. The biggest ten clones account for over 1% of the sample. Material for sequencing was peripheral blood. The receptors derive from a man aged 55 to 70 with acute or convalescent COVID-19.

This clone was recorded once. The chain employs TRBV13 and TRBJ2-3; D may be TRBD1 (6 bases). Trimming took 4 bases from V and 6 from J, leaving 17 bases between them. CDR3 size: 15 residues. CDR1 is PRHDT and CDR2 is FYEKMQ in the germline V gene (reference sequence). DNA of the CDR3: TGTGCCAGCAGCTCGTTGGACAGATTATCGGATACGCAGTATTTT. Protein sequence: CASSSLDRLSDTQYF.

The chain is built from TRBV5-1 and TRBJ2-7, with D possibly being TRBD2 (6 bases). From germline, CDR1 is SGHRS and CDR2 YFSETQ. This CDR3 is 14 amino acids long. The V end lost 2 bases, the J end lost 3 bases, and 12 bases lay between the germline ends. The DNA for the CDR3 is TGCGCCAGCAGCTTAGCGGGCGGAGTCTACGAGCAGTACTTC. Amino acid sequence: CASSLAGGVYEQYF.

The chain recombines TRBV6-4 with TRBJ1-3, with 7 positions matching TRBD1. The germline CDR1 and CDR2 sequences are MRHNA and SNTAGT. Trimming took 3 bases from V and 0 from J; bases not matched to a gene: 2. There are 15 residues in the CDR3. CDR3 bases: TGTGCCAGCAGTGAAGGGACAGCCTCTGGAAACACCATATATTTT. It is translated as CASSEGTASGNTIYF.

The rearrangement uses TRBV3-1 (or the pseudogene TRBV3-2) and TRBJ2-3; TRBD2 aligns across 11 bases. This CDR3 comprises 16 residues. Unmatched junction bases numbered 7, after V lost 4 bases and J lost 4 bases. Germline V gene lookup returns CDR1 LGHDT and CDR2 YNNKEL (reference sequence). CDR3 nucleotides: TGTGCCAGCAGCCTGGCTAGCGGGGGGCGGTCAGATACGCAGTATTTT. It encodes CASSLASGGRSDTQYF.

The rearrangement joins TRBV6-5 to TRBJ1-5, with D maybe TRBD1 (5 bases). CDR3 length: 13 residues. The germline gives CDR1 MNHEY, CDR2 SVGAGI. V was shortened by 6 bases and J by 4 bases, with 10 bases between the two germline ends. The CDR3: CASRKTVNQPQHF. In DNA, the CDR3 is TGTGCCAGCAGAAAGACAGTTAATCAGCCCCAGCATTTT.